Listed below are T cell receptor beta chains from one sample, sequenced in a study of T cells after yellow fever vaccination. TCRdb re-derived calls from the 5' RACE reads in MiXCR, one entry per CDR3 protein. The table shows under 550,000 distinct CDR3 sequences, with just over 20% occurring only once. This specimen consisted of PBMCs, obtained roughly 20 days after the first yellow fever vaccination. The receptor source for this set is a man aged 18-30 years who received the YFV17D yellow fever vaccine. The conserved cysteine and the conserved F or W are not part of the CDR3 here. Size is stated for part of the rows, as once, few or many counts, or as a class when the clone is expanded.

cdr3_aa: ASSSTRDRLSGNTIY
j_call: TRBJ1-3
clone_size: few
v_call: TRBV6-5

cdr3_aa: ASSGETVNTEAF
j_call: TRBJ1-1
clone_size: NA
v_call: TRBV9

cdr3_aa: ASSKVGLRTVNNEQF
j_call: TRBJ2-1
clone_size: NA
v_call: TRBV7-9

cdr3_aa: ASRLRSGANVLT
j_call: TRBJ2-6
clone_size: NA
v_call: TRBV5-1

cdr3_aa: ASSVGGLGNIQY
j_call: TRBJ2-4
clone_size: NA
v_call: TRBV12-3/TRBV12-4

cdr3_aa: ASSYLGRGSEQF
j_call: TRBJ2-1
clone_size: NA
v_call: TRBV6-5

cdr3_aa: ASSPVQETQY
j_call: TRBJ2-5
clone_size: many
v_call: TRBV7-7

cdr3_aa: ASSYSNRLNTEAF
j_call: TRBJ1-1
clone_size: NA
v_call: TRBV6-5

cdr3_aa: ASTLPSGDYGYT
j_call: TRBJ1-2
clone_size: NA
v_call: TRBV6-2/TRBV6-3

cdr3_aa: ASSFRRSTDTQY
j_call: TRBJ2-3
clone_size: NA
v_call: TRBV12-3/TRBV12-4

cdr3_aa: ASSGRGIQY
j_call: TRBJ2-4
clone_size: NA
v_call: TRBV6-5

cdr3_aa: ASSHALVGQPQH
j_call: TRBJ1-5
clone_size: few
v_call: TRBV4-3

cdr3_aa: ASSLYDVHRSDTQY
j_call: TRBJ2-3
clone_size: few
v_call: TRBV27

cdr3_aa: ASSLPPRQY
j_call: TRBJ2-3
clone_size: NA
v_call: TRBV12-3/TRBV12-4

cdr3_aa: SARDLGGTGYNEQF
j_call: TRBJ2-1
clone_size: NA
v_call: TRBV20-1

cdr3_aa: ASSEPSNTGELF
j_call: TRBJ2-2
clone_size: NA
v_call: TRBV7-8

cdr3_aa: SAAWDYYTDTQY
j_call: TRBJ2-3
clone_size: NA
v_call: TRBV20-1

cdr3_aa: ATIPRDRTNTEAF
j_call: TRBJ1-1
clone_size: few
v_call: TRBV6-1

cdr3_aa: ASSLELAGNIQY
j_call: TRBJ2-4
clone_size: NA
v_call: TRBV5-8

cdr3_aa: ASSYFAGGADTQY
j_call: TRBJ2-3
clone_size: few
v_call: TRBV6-5

cdr3_aa: ASSYSRTSLTEAF
j_call: TRBJ1-1
clone_size: few
v_call: TRBV6-5

cdr3_aa: ASSLKPGEYNEQF
j_call: TRBJ2-1
clone_size: NA
v_call: TRBV3-1

cdr3_aa: ASSPLGMRGETQY
j_call: TRBJ2-5
clone_size: NA
v_call: TRBV2

cdr3_aa: ASSSTGGAEAF
j_call: TRBJ1-1
clone_size: NA
v_call: TRBV6-6

cdr3_aa: ASSVRELDEQF
j_call: TRBJ2-1
clone_size: NA
v_call: TRBV9

cdr3_aa: ASSHTGNSGNTIY
j_call: TRBJ1-3
clone_size: few
v_call: TRBV12-3/TRBV12-4